This T cell receptor (beta chain) was sequenced during a study of T cells in Graves' hyperthyroidism and ophthalmopathy. About this clonotype: Its antigen remains unknown.

The CDR3 has 13 residues. Germline loops: CDR1 LNHNV, CDR2 YYDKDF (reference sequence). V lost 1 base and J lost 8, with 8 bases in between. It was RNA transcripts that yielded the amplified TCR beta CDR3 regions. First-round RT-PCR targeting the TCR CDR3 was performed with the HTBI primer set. Each CDR3 protein gets one entry after TCRdb re-called the multiplex PCR reads with MiXCR. The top ten clones hold 7% to 9.5% of a sample with roughly 290,000 distinct CDR3 sequences, roughly 15% of them seen once. The study, taken as a whole, reports: The model foresaw ophthalmopathy a median roughly 6 months prior to onset. Most thyroid clonotypes expanded above 0.001 were also detected in blood.

The V gene is TRBV15, the J gene TRBJ2-2; D ambiguous. Input material: blood. The TCR sequence derives from a woman between 40 and 55 years old with Graves' hyperthyroidism. This CDR3 reads CATSRVMMGELFF. CDR3 nucleotides: TGTGCCACCAGCAGAGTTATGATGGGGGAGCTGTTTTTT.